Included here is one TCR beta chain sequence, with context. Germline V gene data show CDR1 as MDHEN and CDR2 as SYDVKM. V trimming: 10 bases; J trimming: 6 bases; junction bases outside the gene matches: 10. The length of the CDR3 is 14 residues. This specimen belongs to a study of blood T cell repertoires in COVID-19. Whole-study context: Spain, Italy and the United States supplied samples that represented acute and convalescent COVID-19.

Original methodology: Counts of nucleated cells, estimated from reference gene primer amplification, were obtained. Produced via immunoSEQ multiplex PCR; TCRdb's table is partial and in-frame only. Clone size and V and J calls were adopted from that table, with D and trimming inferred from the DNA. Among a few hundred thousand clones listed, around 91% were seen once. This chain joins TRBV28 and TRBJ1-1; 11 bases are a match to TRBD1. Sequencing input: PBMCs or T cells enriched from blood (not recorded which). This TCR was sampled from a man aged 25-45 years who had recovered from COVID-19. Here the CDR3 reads CAITTDRGLSEAFF. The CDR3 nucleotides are TGTGCCATTACTACGGACAGGGGGCTTTCTGAAGCTTTCTTT.